The present T cell receptor beta chain was sequenced within a study of tumor-infiltrating lymphocytes in oesophageal squamous cell carcinoma. MiXCR, applied by TCRdb to the PCR reads, yields one record per CDR3 protein. The data show about 10,000 distinct CDR3 sequences, under 75% seen once. The CDR3 comprises 15 residues, both ends counted. This clonotype came up once. This likely comes from a read error, as the CDR3 has no conserved phenylalanine or tryptophan at its end. It is unclear where the CDR3 begins or ends on the DNA, so no DNA is shown, and the CDR3 is as TCRdb lists it. What was sequenced was esophageal tumor tissue. The V and J genes are TRBV12-3 or TRBV12-4 and TRBJ2-3; TRBD1 is taken as the D call from the table, unchecked against the DNA. This receptor was taken from a female donor with esophageal squamous cell carcinoma. The CDR3 is CASSLSPGETQYFGP.